Described below is a single TCR beta chain sequence and its context. The sample originates from a study of T cell responses to AZD1222 COVID-19 vaccine. Repertoires were generated with immunoSEQ multiplex PCR, while TCRdb's copy carries only in-frame clones and drops some. The table includes approximately 61,000 clones, around 80% detected once. The TCR was taken from an adult who received the AZD1222 COVID-19 vaccine. The sample was peripheral blood, taken 28 days after the second AZD1222 dose.

The CDR3 DNA follows: TGCGCCAGCAGCCAAGTACGGTTTGCAACTAATGAAAAACTGTTTTTT. Encoded protein: CASSQVRFATNEKLFF. The chain links TRBV4-1 to TRBJ1-4; D not certain. This CDR3 is 16 amino acids long. V was cut by 1 base and J by 0 bases, with 9 bases left in between. Per the germline V gene, CDR1 is MGHRA and CDR2 is YSYEKL.